The rows below give T cell receptor beta chains drawn from one sample of a study of metastatic and nonmetastatic thyroid tumors. TCRdb recomputed clones from the PCR reads via MiXCR. This sample carries about 13,000 clones, about 34% of them seen once, and the ten largest clones take roughly 12%. The material sequenced was tumor tissue. These receptors were obtained from a male donor with papillary thyroid cancer or a benign thyroid nodule (not recorded which). Some clones in this sample may be carry-over from other donors' samples. The CDR3 runs from the conserved cysteine through the conserved F or W. D genes are given only for firm matches. Some rows have no size entry. The others give once, few or many, or a class for an expanded clone.

J	D	V	size	CDR3	DNA
TRBJ1-3	NA	TRBV29-1	few	CSVGSSSGNTIYF	TGCAGCGTTGGTTCCAGCTCTGGAAACACCATATATTTT
TRBJ1-5	TRBD1	TRBV6-1	NA	CASRQPGQGIHNQPQHF	TGTGCCAGCAGACAACCGGGACAGGGAATCCACAATCAGCCCCAGCATTTT
TRBJ2-2	NA	TRBV3-1	NA	CASSPLRAPNTGELFF	TGTGCCAGCAGCCCCCTTCGGGCTCCGAACACCGGGGAGCTGTTTTTT
TRBJ2-2	TRBD1	TRBV11-1	many	CASSGTVLTNTGELFF	TGTGCCAGCAGCGGGACAGTTTTAACGAACACCGGGGAGCTGTTTTTT
TRBJ2-2	NA	TRBV12-3/TRBV12-4	medium-sized	CASRQGLPGELFF	TGTGCCAGCAGACAGGGTTTACCCGGGGAGCTGTTTTTT
TRBJ2-5	NA	TRBV28	NA	CASSLSSLETQYF	TGTGCCAGCAGTTTGAGCAGTTTGGAGACCCAGTACTTC
TRBJ1-3	NA	TRBV28	NA	CASSLSGNTIYF	TGTGCCAGCAGTTTATCCGGAAACACCATATATTTT
TRBJ1-3	NA	TRBV20-1	NA	CSASNGNTIYF	TGCAGTGCTAGCAATGGAAACACCATATATTTT
TRBJ2-7	TRBD1	TRBV5-1	NA	CASSLGQGVYEQYF	TGCGCCAGCAGCCTAGGACAGGGGGTCTACGAGCAGTACTTC
TRBJ1-5	NA	TRBV7-9	NA	CASSLGQNQPQHF	TGTGCCAGCAGCTTAGGACAGAATCAGCCCCAGCATTTT
TRBJ2-3	NA	TRBV4-2	NA	CASGQITDTQYF	TGTGCCAGCGGGCAGATCACAGATACGCAGTATTTT
TRBJ1-1	TRBD1	TRBV7-9	few	CASSPTGGTGEAFF	TGTGCCAGCAGCCCGACAGGGGGAACGGGTGAAGCTTTCTTT
TRBJ2-7	NA	TRBV5-1	NA	CAISLDRDTAYEQYF	TGCGCCATCAGCCTAGACCGGGACACAGCCTACGAGCAGTACTTC
TRBJ2-3	NA	TRBV6-1	few	CATRVSPSTDTQYF	TGTGCCACACGAGTTTCCCCTAGCACAGATACGCAGTATTTT
TRBJ2-3	NA	TRBV7-2	NA	CASSLPGGRYTQYF	TGTGCCAGCAGCCTCCCCGGGGGGCGGTATACGCAGTATTTT
TRBJ2-7	NA	TRBV6-2/TRBV6-3	NA	CASSWDAFAEQYF	TGTGCCAGCAGTTGGGACGCATTCGCTGAGCAGTACTTC
TRBJ1-1	TRBD1	TRBV7-2	NA	CASSTGGRTEAFF	TGTGCCAGCAGCACAGGGGGCCGGACTGAAGCTTTCTTT
TRBJ1-6	NA	TRBV27	few	CASSLRGDSPLHF	TGTGCCAGCAGTTTAAGGGGAGATTCCCCCCTCCACTTT
TRBJ2-7	NA	TRBV20-1	once	CSAPLTGYEQYF	TGCAGTGCTCCCCTTACGGGCTACGAGCAGTACTTC
TRBJ2-1	NA	TRBV14	many	CASSQDLAGEQFF	TGTGCCAGCAGCCAAGACCTAGCAGGTGAGCAGTTCTTC
TRBJ1-1	NA	TRBV6-1	NA	CASSVAETEAFF	TGTGCCAGCAGTGTCGCGGAGACTGAAGCTTTCTTT
TRBJ1-6	NA	TRBV6-1	medium-sized	CASSDQGRGNSPLHF	TGTGCCAGCAGTGACCAGGGAAGAGGGAATTCACCCCTCCACTTT
TRBJ2-1	NA	TRBV2	NA	CASSTKGLFYNEQFF	TGTGCCAGCAGTACCAAGGGCCTATTTTACAATGAGCAGTTCTTC
TRBJ2-3	TRBD2	TRBV10-1	few	CASSESSGGSDTQYF	TGCGCCAGCAGTGAGTCGAGCGGGGGCTCAGATACGCAGTATTTT
TRBJ2-3	NA	TRBV2	few	CASSEMGQSTDTQYF	TGTGCCAGCAGTGAAATGGGACAAAGCACAGATACGCAGTATTTT
TRBJ2-7	NA	TRBV20-1	NA	CSARDVQGGSYEQYF	TGCAGTGCTAGAGATGTGCAGGGTGGAAGCTACGAGCAGTACTTC
TRBJ2-1	TRBD2	TRBV29-1	many	CSVDGTSGTNEQFF	TGCAGCGTTGATGGGACTAGCGGGACCAATGAGCAGTTCTTC
TRBJ1-1	NA	TRBV2	few	CASLQDSYMNTEAFF	TGTGCCAGCTTACAGGACAGCTACATGAACACTGAAGCTTTCTTT
TRBJ2-7	NA	TRBV10-1	NA	CASSENSGEQYF	TGCGCCAGCAGTGAGAATTCCGGGGAGCAGTACTTC
TRBJ2-7	TRBD2	TRBV12-5	few	CASGLLAGGSYEQYF	TGTGCTAGTGGCTTACTAGCGGGAGGCTCCTACGAGCAGTACTTC
TRBJ2-3	NA	TRBV20-1	medium-sized	CSALTGLTSDTQYF	TGCAGTGCTCTAACGGGACTTACTTCAGATACGCAGTATTTT
TRBJ2-5	NA	TRBV20-1	NA	CSARDLIAAQETQYF	TGCAGTGCTAGAGATCTGATAGCCGCGCAAGAGACCCAGTACTTC